The text below deals with one T cell receptor (beta chain). The sample originates from a study of blood T cell repertoires in COVID-19. Study as a whole: The United States, Italy and Spain supplied acute and convalescent COVID-19 samples.

Only in-frame clones appear in the TCRdb table, and some are missing; sequencing was by immunoSEQ multiplex PCR. The data show 75,000 to 100,000 clones, about 85% seen once. Germline CDR1 reads DFQATT; CDR2 reads SNEGSKA (reference sequence). The ends were cut back, 4 bases at V and 4 bases at J, with 7 bases in the middle. CDR3 length: 11 residues. Sequencing was carried out using peripheral blood. This clonotype originated in a man between 65 and 85 years old with acute or convalescent COVID-19. The chain joins TRBV20-1 to TRBJ1-1; TRBD1 might be the D (5 bases). The DNA of the CDR3 is TGCAGTGCTACAAGGGGCACTGAAGCTTTCTTT. This gives the protein CSATRGTEAFF.